Listed below are T cell receptor beta chains from one sample, sequenced in a study of early T cells in non-severe SARS-CoV-2 infection. TCRdb independently ran MiXCR on the 5' RACE reads; one entry per CDR3 protein. Counted here are fewer than 130,000 distinct CDR3 sequences, around an eighth occurring once; the ten biggest clones make up 3.5% to 4%. The sample here was whole blood, taken at baseline. Receptors were obtained from an adult who was a healthcare worker with PCR-confirmed SARS-CoV-2 infection or an uninfected control (not recorded which). Each CDR3 is given with its conserved first and last residue. A D gene is named only where the DNA matches it firmly. The listing skips clone size in some rows; elsewhere it reads once, few, many or a size class.

j_call	d_call	clone_size	v_call	cdr3_nt	cdr3_aa
TRBJ2-2	TRBD2	.	TRBV11-2	TGTGCCAGCAGCCAACGCGGGGGGAGAACCGGGGAGCTGTTTTTT	CASSQRGGRTGELFF
TRBJ1-2	.	few	TRBV7-3	TGTGCCAGCAGCTCGTACGCCCTTGAGAATGGCTACACCTTC	CASSSYALENGYTF
TRBJ2-1	.	.	TRBV12-3/TRBV12-4	TGTGCCAGCAACACTTTCTCAGGGTTCCAGGGCAATGAGCAGTTCTTC	CASNTFSGFQGNEQFF
TRBJ2-5	.	few	TRBV7-9	TGTGCCAGCAGCTTAGCGTCGAGAAAAGAGACCCAGTACTTC	CASSLASRKETQYF
TRBJ2-1	TRBD1	.	TRBV6-5	TGTGCCAGCAGTTCGGACAGGTCCTACAATGAGCAGTTCTTC	CASSSDRSYNEQFF
TRBJ1-4	.	few	TRBV5-4	TGTGCCAGCAGCTTGGGCGGGAGTCGCGAAAAACTGTTTTTT	CASSLGGSREKLFF
TRBJ2-3	.	few	TRBV9	TGTGCCAGCAGCGTAGGGAACACCCCTAGCACAGATACGCAGTATTTT	CASSVGNTPSTDTQYF
TRBJ2-2	.	.	TRBV27	TGTGCCAGCAGTCCTCAGGGGCGGCTCACCGGGGAGCTGTTTTTT	CASSPQGRLTGELFF
TRBJ2-7	.	.	TRBV7-2	TGTGCCAGCAGCTTAGACGGCGGAGGTGGGGAGCAGTACTTC	CASSLDGGGGEQYF
TRBJ2-1	TRBD1	.	TRBV20-1	TGCAGTGCTACAGGACAGGTGCCGGGGGAGCAGTTCTTC	CSATGQVPGEQFF
TRBJ2-2	TRBD1	few	TRBV7-6	TGTGCCAGCAGCAACAGGGGAACCGGGGAGCTGTTTTTT	CASSNRGTGELFF
TRBJ2-5	.	.	TRBV6-1	TGTGCCAGCAGTGAAGCGGAGACTACTGAGTACTTC	CASSEAETTEYF
TRBJ2-7	.	.	TRBV7-9	TGTGCCAGCAGCGTCGGACTCTTCTACGAGCAGTACTTC	CASSVGLFYEQYF